This T cell receptor beta chain stems from a study of CD8 T cells in ankylosing spondylitis. This clonotype showed up just a few times. TCRdb passed the 5' RACE reads through MiXCR, listing each CDR3 protein once. The repertoire includes roughly 240,000 distinct CDR3 sequences, under 35% of them detected once, and about 4.2% sits in the top ten. Trimming at V came to 1 base and at J to 5 bases, leaving 10 bases not matched to a gene. The germline CDR1 and CDR2 sequences are LGHNA and YNFKEQ. CDR3 length: 18 amino acids. This clonotype originated in a male donor with ankylosing spondylitis or in good health (not recorded which). Sequenced: blood, either unsorted or a sorted T cell fraction (not recorded which). The chain links TRBV4-2 to TRBJ2-5; 13 bases match TRBD2. The CDR3 protein is CASSQGGLAGSAMETQYF. The CDR3 DNA sequence: TGTGCCAGCAGCCAAGGGGGACTAGCGGGGTCTGCGATGGAGACCCAGTACTTC.